The clone carrying this T cell receptor (beta chain) has only one observation. These data belong to a study of blood T cell repertoires in COVID-19. Study-level information: From T cells, B-cell-depleted T cells, or PBMCs came the material, which was cDNA or gDNA.

The CDR3 totals 14 residues. Trimming took 3 bases from V and 4 from J, leaving 12 bases between them. Germline CDR1 MNHNS, CDR2 SASEGT. Authors' methods: Amplified reference gene primers provided the basis for estimating nucleated cell counts. Profiling relied on immunoSEQ multiplex PCR, and the TCRdb table lists in-frame clones only, not all of them. That table furnishes V, J and clone size, whereas the DNA furnished D and trimming. Among approximately 84,000 clones listed, around 78% were seen once. The sequence came from a human donor in a cohort sampled during active COVID-19. What was sequenced was peripheral blood. The chain carries TRBV6-1 and TRBJ2-5; D gene uncertain. DNA for the CDR3: TGTGCCAGCAGTGAGGGCCTACCCCCAGAGACCCAGTACTTC. It is translated as CASSEGLPPETQYF.